This record covers a single TCR beta chain. Antigen unknown. The sample comes from a study of persistence of HIV-infected CD4 T cells. About the research overall: Donors were ART-treated; their CMV- and Gag-responding CD4+ T cells were isolated.

This CDR3 is 16 amino acids long. Germline V gene sequence: CDR1 PRHDT, CDR2 FYEKMQ (reference sequence). Deletions cut 2 bases from V and 3 bases from J, with 17 bases between. The libraries were made with immunoSEQ version 4 in survey mode. Each sample used up to 1 ug genomic DNA diluted to 8.5 to 10 ng/uL. Profiling relied on immunoSEQ multiplex PCR, and the TCRdb table lists in-frame clones only, not all of them. The sample has approximately 35,000 clones, roughly four fifths seen once. Stimulation used approximately 9.1 ug/mL lysate from CMV-infected fibroblasts. CD40L/CD69 double-negative CD45RO-high memory CD4+ T cells were collected. Plasma HIV-1 RNA stayed below 50 copies/mL for at least 4 years. CD8-depleted PBMCs were stimulated less than 20 hours with anti-CD28/CD49d costimulation, CD40-blocking antibody and enfuvirtide.

The clonotype was recovered from an adult man with HIV who was CMV-seropositive. The gene calls are TRBV13 and TRBJ2-7; D unclear. The specimen comprised CD4+ T cells sorted from PBMCs after approximately 19-hour stimulation, sampled from a patient who received antiretroviral therapy. This chain's CDR3 is CASSLKVTPARYEQYF. The CDR3 coding sequence is TGTGCCAGCAGCTTAAAGGTGACCCCCGCACGCTACGAGCAGTACTTC.